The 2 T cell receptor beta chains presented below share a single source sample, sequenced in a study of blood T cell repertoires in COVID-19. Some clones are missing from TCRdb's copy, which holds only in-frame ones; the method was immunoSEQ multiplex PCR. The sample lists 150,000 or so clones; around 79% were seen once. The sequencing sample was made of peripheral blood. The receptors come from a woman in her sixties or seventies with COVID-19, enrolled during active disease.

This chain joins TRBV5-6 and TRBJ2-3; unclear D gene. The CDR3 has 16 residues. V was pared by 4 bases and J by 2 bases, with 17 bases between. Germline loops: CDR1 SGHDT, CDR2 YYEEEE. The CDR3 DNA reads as TGTGCCAGCAGCACCCGGGTCTCGCGGAACACAGATACGCAGTATTTT. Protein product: CASSTRVSRNTDTQYF.

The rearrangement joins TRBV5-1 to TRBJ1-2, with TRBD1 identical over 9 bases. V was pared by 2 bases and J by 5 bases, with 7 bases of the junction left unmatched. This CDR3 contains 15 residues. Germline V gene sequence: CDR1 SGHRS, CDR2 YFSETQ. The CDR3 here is CASSFGDRAPYGYTF. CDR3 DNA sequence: TGCGCCAGCAGCTTTGGGGACAGGGCGCCTTATGGCTACACCTTC.